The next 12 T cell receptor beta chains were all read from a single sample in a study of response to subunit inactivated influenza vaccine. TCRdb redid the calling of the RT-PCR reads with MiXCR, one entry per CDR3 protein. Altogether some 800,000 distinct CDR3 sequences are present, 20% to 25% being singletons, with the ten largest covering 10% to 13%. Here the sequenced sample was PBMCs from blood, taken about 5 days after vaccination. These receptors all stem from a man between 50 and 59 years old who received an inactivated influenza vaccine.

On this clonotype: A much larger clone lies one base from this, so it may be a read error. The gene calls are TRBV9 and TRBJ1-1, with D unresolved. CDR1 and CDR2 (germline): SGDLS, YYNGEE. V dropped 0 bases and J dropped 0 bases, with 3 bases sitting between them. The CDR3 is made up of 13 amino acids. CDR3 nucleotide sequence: TGTGCCAGCAGCGTAGAACTGAACACTGAAGCTTTCTTT. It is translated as CASSVELNTEAFF.

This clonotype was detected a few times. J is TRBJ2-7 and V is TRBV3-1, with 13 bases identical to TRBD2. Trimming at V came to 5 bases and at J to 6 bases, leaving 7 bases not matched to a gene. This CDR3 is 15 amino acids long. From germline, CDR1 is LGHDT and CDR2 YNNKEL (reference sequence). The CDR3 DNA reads TGTGCCAGCAGCGAACTAGCGGGAGGGCTGGCCGAGCAGTACTTC. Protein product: CASSELAGGLAEQYF.

The CDR3 nucleotides read TGTGCCAGCAGTGATACTAGCGGGCGCGTACGCGAGCAGTACTTC. This gives the protein CASSDTSGRVREQYF. The chain links TRBV5-6 to TRBJ2-7; TRBD2 matches at 9 bases. Looked up from germline, CDR1 is SGHDT and CDR2 is YYEEEE. The V segment lost 5 bases and the J segment 6 bases; nucleotides outside the gene matches: 12. The CDR3 is made up of 15 amino acids.

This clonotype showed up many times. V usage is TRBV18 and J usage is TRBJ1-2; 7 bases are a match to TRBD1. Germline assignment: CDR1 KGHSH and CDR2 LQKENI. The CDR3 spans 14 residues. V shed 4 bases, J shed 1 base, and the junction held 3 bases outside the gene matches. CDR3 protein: CASSQGQSNYGYTF. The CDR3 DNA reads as TGTGCCAGCTCACAGGGACAGAGTAACTATGGCTACACCTTC. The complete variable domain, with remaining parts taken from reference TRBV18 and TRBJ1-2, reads NAGVMQNPRHLVRRRGQEARLRCSPMKGHSHVYWYRQLPEEGLKFMVYLQKENIIDESGMPKERFSAEFPKEGPSILRIQQVVRGDSAAYFCASSQGQSNYGYTFGSGTRLTVV.

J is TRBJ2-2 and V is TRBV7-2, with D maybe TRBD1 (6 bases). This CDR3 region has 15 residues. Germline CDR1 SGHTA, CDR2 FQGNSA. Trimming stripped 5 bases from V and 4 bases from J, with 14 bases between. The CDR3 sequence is CASSARTVTTGELFF. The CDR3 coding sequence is TGTGCCAGCAGCGCCCGGACAGTCACCACCGGGGAGCTGTTTTTT.

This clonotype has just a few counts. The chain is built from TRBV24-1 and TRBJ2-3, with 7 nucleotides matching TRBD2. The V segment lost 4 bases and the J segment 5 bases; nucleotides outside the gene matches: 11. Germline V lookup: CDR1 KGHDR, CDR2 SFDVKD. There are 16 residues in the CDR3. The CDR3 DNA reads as TGTGCCACCAGTGACACCAAATTGGGGGGGTTAGATACGCAGTATTTT. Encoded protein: CATSDTKLGGLDTQYF.

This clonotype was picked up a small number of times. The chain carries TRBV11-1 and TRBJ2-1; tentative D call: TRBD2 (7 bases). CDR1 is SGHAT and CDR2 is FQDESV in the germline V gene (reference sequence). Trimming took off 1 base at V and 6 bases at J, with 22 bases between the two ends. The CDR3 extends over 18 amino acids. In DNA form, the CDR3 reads TGTGCCAGCAGCTTAGGCGGGGGCCTGAGAAGGGACTTCAATGAGCAGTTCTTC. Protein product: CASSLGGGLRRDFNEQFF.

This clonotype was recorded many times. The CDR3 region is CASSLDRNYGYTF. The DNA of the CDR3 is TGTGCCAGCAGTTTGGATCGCAACTATGGCTACACCTTC. This chain links TRBV12-3 or TRBV12-4 with TRBJ1-2, with D unresolved. Trimming took off 3 bases at V and 2 bases at J, with 7 bases between the two ends. This CDR3 is built from 13 residues.

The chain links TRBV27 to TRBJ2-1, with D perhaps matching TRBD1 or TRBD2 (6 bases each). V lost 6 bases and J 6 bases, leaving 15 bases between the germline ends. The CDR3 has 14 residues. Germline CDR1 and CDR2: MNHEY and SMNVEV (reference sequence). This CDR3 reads CASRWGASINEQFF. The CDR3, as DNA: TGTGCCAGCAGATGGGGGGCTTCTATCAATGAGCAGTTCTTC.

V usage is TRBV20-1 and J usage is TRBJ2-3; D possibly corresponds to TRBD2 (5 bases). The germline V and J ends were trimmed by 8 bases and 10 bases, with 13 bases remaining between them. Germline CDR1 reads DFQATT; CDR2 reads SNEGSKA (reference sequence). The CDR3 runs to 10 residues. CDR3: CSPTSNAQYF. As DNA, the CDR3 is TGCAGTCCTACTAGTAACGCGCAGTATTTT.

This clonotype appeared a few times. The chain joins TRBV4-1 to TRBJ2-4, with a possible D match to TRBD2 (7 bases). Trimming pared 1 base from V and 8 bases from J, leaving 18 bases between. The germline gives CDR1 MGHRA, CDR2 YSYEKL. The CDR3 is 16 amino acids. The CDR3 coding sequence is TGCGCCAGCAGCCAAGGCGGGGGCCCCGGGGAGGACATTCAGTACTTC. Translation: CASSQGGGPGEDIQYF.

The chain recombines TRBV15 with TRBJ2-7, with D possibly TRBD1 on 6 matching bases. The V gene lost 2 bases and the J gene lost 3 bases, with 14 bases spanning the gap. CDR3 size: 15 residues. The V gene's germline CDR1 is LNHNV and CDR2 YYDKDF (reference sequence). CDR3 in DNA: TGTGCCACCAGCAGATCAGGGGTCCGAAACTACGAGCAGTACTTC. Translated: CATSRSGVRNYEQYF.